Each of the 4 T cell receptor beta chains below was sequenced from the same sample in a study of graft-versus-host responses after intestinal transplantation. Sequencing was performed with immunoSEQ multiplex PCR; in TCRdb, only in-frame clones are kept and a portion is missing. The sample has about 15,000 clones, 74% seen once; the top ten hold around 3.6%. Processing of graft tissue released intraepithelial and lamina propria lymphocytes. Sequences were derived from ileum tissue, sampled 14 days after transplant. These receptor sequences come from a human patient who received an intestinal transplant, so some T cells may come from the graft donor.

The chain uses TRBV30 and TRBJ2-3, with D perhaps TRBD2 (6 bases). Germline V CDR1 and CDR2: GTSNPN, SVGIG (reference sequence). The CDR3 contains 14 residues. Trimming stripped 4 bases from V and 2 bases from J, with 13 bases between. This CDR3 reads CAWTPGVVTDTQYF. CDR3 DNA: TGTGCCTGGACCCCGGGGGTAGTCACAGATACGCAGTATTTT. The complete variable domain, with remaining parts taken from reference TRBV30 and TRBJ2-3, reads SQTIHQWPATLVQPVGSPLSLECTVEGTSNPNLYWYRQAAGRGLQLLFYSVGIGQISSEVPQNLSASRPQDRQFILSSKKLLLSDSGFYLCAWTPGVVTDTQYFGPGTRLTVL.

The chain combines TRBV19 with TRBJ2-2, with D perhaps matching TRBD1 or TRBD2 (5 bases each). With 3 bases removed from V and 5 bases from J, the gap between germline ends came to 10 bases. The CDR3 contains 14 residues. The germline gives CDR1 LNHDA, CDR2 SQIVND (reference sequence). The chain's CDR3 is CASSIRDGTGELFF. The CDR3 DNA reads as TGTGCCAGTAGTATTAGGGACGGGACCGGGGAGCTGTTTTTT. Full variable domain (outside the CDR3, taken from reference TRBV19 and TRBJ2-2): DGGITQSPKYLFRKEGQNVTLSCEQNLNHDAMYWYRQDPGQGLRLIYYSQIVNDFQKGDIAEGYSVSREKKESFPLTVTSAQKNPTAFYLCASSIRDGTGELFFGEGSRLTVL.

The sample holds one count of this clone. The chain combines TRBV7-8 with TRBJ2-3; TRBD1 or TRBD2 may be the D gene (5 bases each). There are 15 residues in the CDR3. CDR1 and CDR2 (germline): SGHVS, FQNEAQ. The ends were cut back, 6 bases at V and 4 bases at J, with 17 bases in the middle. For the CDR3, the DNA is TGTGCCAGCAGTCAATGGGGGAATAATGCAGATACGCAGTATTTT. Amino acids: CASSQWGNNADTQYF.

This clone was seen only a few times. The chain links TRBV7-9 to TRBJ1-2; 8 nucleotides align to TRBD1. Germline CDR1 SEHNR, CDR2 FQNEAQ (reference sequence). Unmatched junction bases numbered 0, after V lost 1 base and J lost 2 bases. The CDR3 contains 14 residues. CDR3 amino acids: CASSLGQGNYGYTF. Here the CDR3 DNA reads TGTGCCAGCAGCTTAGGACAGGGGAACTATGGCTACACCTTC.